The 26 T cell receptor beta chains listed next were all sequenced from one sample in a study of blood T cell repertoires in COVID-19. Produced via immunoSEQ multiplex PCR; TCRdb's table is partial and in-frame only. There are fewer than 300,000 clones in the sample; about 91% occur only once, and approximately 2.5% lies in the top ten. Sequencing was performed on peripheral blood. All receptors come from a person aged 18-29 years with COVID-19, enrolled during active disease.

The gene calls are TRBV3-1 (or the pseudogene TRBV3-2) and TRBJ1-4, with 12 bases that match TRBD1. The germline CDR1 and CDR2 sequences are LGHDT and YNNKEL (reference sequence). This CDR3 comprises 19 residues. J gave up 7 bases and V 3 bases, and 15 bases lay outside the gene matches. The CDR3 here is CASSHFPGQGAKVGEKLFF. The CDR3 DNA is TGTGCCAGCAGCCATTTTCCGGGACAGGGGGCAAAAGTTGGTGAAAAACTGTTTTTT.

This rearrangement joins TRBV15 to TRBJ2-7; D perhaps matches TRBD1 (5 bases). V was shortened by 0 bases and J by 0 bases, with 6 bases between the two germline ends. CDR3 length: 14 residues. Germline-derived CDR1 and CDR2 are LNHNV and YYDKDF (reference sequence). The CDR3 spells CATSRDRASYEQYF. The CDR3 region has the DNA TGTGCCACCAGCAGAGACAGGGCCTCCTACGAGCAGTACTTC.

The chain joins TRBV19 to TRBJ2-1, with TRBD1 identical over 9 bases. The CDR3 consists of 15 residues. Germline V CDR1 and CDR2: LNHDA, SQIVND (reference sequence). V trimming: 8 bases; J trimming: 3 bases; junction bases outside the gene matches: 8. CDR3 nucleotide sequence: TGTGCCAGTTCTATGGGGACAGGGTTCTACAATGAGCAGTTCTTC. This gives the protein CASSMGTGFYNEQFF.

The chain links TRBV19 to TRBJ1-1; no clear D. The V end lost 3 bases, the J end lost 4 bases, and 12 bases lay between the germline ends. CDR1 is LNHDA and CDR2 is SQIVND in the germline V gene (reference sequence). The CDR3 loop spans 14 amino acids. CDR3 DNA sequence: TGTGCCAGTAGTATCCTACCGCCTGGCACTGAAGCTTTCTTT. Amino acid sequence: CASSILPPGTEAFF.

The J gene is TRBJ2-7, the V gene TRBV4-1, with 7 bases fitting TRBD2. The V gene end was trimmed by 4 bases and the J gene end by 4 bases; junction bases not matched to a gene: 10. Germline assignment: CDR1 MGHRA and CDR2 YSYEKL. This CDR3 region has 15 residues. CDR3 DNA sequence: TGCGCCAGCAGCCGCGGGACTAAGGCACCATACGAGCAGTACTTC. Protein: CASSRGTKAPYEQYF.

V and J are TRBV18 and TRBJ2-7; possibly TRBD1 for D (5 bases). V dropped 5 bases and J dropped 4 bases, with 15 bases sitting between them. The CDR3 length is 14 residues. The V gene's germline CDR1 is KGHSH and CDR2 LQKENI. CDR3 sequence: CASSEKGAGYEQYF. The DNA of the CDR3 is TGTGCCAGCTCAGAGAAAGGGGCTGGATACGAGCAGTACTTC.

This rearrangement joins TRBV24-1 to TRBJ1-2, with D perhaps TRBD1 (6 bases). This CDR3 is built from 14 residues. Trimming pared 4 bases from V and 8 bases from J, leaving 16 bases between. CDR1 and CDR2 from the germline V gene are KGHDR and SFDVKD. CDR3 sequence: CATSDPGDVRGYTF. For the CDR3, the DNA is TGTGCCACCAGTGACCCAGGGGATGTACGCGGCTACACCTTC.

The J gene is TRBJ1-4, the V gene TRBV27, with D hard to call. Germline CDR1 reads MNHEY; CDR2 reads SMNVEV (reference sequence). CDR3 length: 12 amino acids. With 7 bases removed from V and 4 bases from J, the gap between germline ends came to 7 bases. CDR3 sequence (DNA): TGTGCCAGCAAGGGAGTTAATGAAAAACTGTTTTTT. Its translation: CASKGVNEKLFF.

The rearrangement links TRBV6-6 to TRBJ2-1; TRBD2 is a possible D gene (6 bases). The CDR3 runs to 19 residues. The V end lost 5 bases, the J end lost 0 bases, and 23 bases lay between the germline ends. Germline CDR1 and CDR2: MNHNY and SVGAGI (reference sequence). Here the CDR3 reads CASSPAVGRLSSSYNEQFF. CDR3 sequence (DNA): TGTGCCAGCAGTCCAGCAGTCGGGAGACTCTCCAGCTCCTACAATGAGCAGTTCTTC.

This chain joins TRBV6-5 and TRBJ1-4; TRBD1 agrees at 7 bases. Germline values: CDR1 MNHEY, CDR2 SVGAGI. The V and J ends lost 6 bases and 8 bases, in that order; junction bases with no gene match: 9. The CDR3 length is 14 residues. The CDR3 region is CASSAGTVREKLFF. Here the CDR3 DNA reads TGTGCCAGCAGCGCCGGGACAGTAAGGGAAAAACTGTTTTTT.

This rearrangement joins TRBV27 to TRBJ2-1; 13 bases line up with TRBD2. V trimming: 9 bases; J trimming: 6 bases; junction bases outside the gene matches: 2. The CDR3 loop spans 13 amino acids. Germline CDR1 and CDR2: MNHEY and SMNVEV (reference sequence). This chain's CDR3 is CASRLAGGNEQFF. CDR3 DNA sequence: TGTGCCAGTAGACTAGCGGGGGGCAATGAGCAGTTCTTC.

This clone was counted between two and nine times. The rearrangement uses TRBV4-2 and TRBJ2-1, with D unresolved. Trimming shortened V by 4 bases and J by 5 bases, and 9 bases separated the two germline ends. Per the germline V gene, CDR1 is LGHNA and CDR2 is YNFKEQ. The CDR3 sequence is 13 residues long. The CDR3 region is CASSRDRDNEQFF. The DNA of the CDR3 is TGTGCCAGCAGCCGAGATCGGGACAATGAGCAGTTCTTC.

The chain couples TRBV11-2 to TRBJ1-6; tentative D call: TRBD1 (5 bases). Germline loops: CDR1 SGHAT, CDR2 FQNNGV. The CDR3 spans 17 residues. The germline V and J ends were trimmed by 0 bases and 4 bases, with 13 bases remaining between them. CDR3 region: CASSLDARPGYNSPLHF. CDR3 in DNA: TGTGCCAGCAGCTTAGACGCCAGGCCAGGGTATAATTCACCCCTCCACTTT.

This chain connects TRBV24-1 to TRBJ2-1, with 7 bases that match TRBD1. The CDR3 covers 14 residues. The germline V gene has CDR1 KGHDR and CDR2 SFDVKD. V lost 0 bases, J lost 8 bases, and 3 bases stayed unmatched. The CDR3 DNA sequence: TGTGCCACCAGTGATTTGGACAGGGTCTATGAGCAGTTCTTC. Translating gives CATSDLDRVYEQFF.

This clone came up once. This chain joins TRBV6-2 or TRBV6-3 and TRBJ1-3; D is unclear. This CDR3 spans 14 amino acids. V lost 2 bases and J 0 bases, leaving 5 bases between the germline ends. Germline lookup yields CDR1 MNHEY and CDR2 SVGEGT. CDR3 in amino acids: CASSYPSSGNTIYF. For the CDR3, the DNA is TGTGCCAGCAGTTACCCCAGCTCTGGAAACACCATATATTTT.

The rearrangement joins TRBV9 to TRBJ1-1; D not resolved. The CDR3 contains 13 residues. The germline V gene has CDR1 SGDLS and CDR2 YYNGEE. Between the trimmed V and J ends, which lost 2 bases and 3 bases, there was a span of 8 bases. CDR3 sequence: CASSVRPDTEAFF. The CDR3, as DNA: TGTGCCAGCAGCGTCCGCCCGGACACTGAAGCTTTCTTT.

This sequence joins TRBV19 and TRBJ2-1, with 12 nucleotides matching TRBD2. V dropped 4 bases and J dropped 5; count of bases not matched to a gene: 3. The V gene's germline CDR1 is LNHDA and CDR2 SQIVND (reference sequence). The CDR3 covers 15 residues. CDR3 sequence (DNA): TGTGCCAGTAGTACCTGGACTAGCGGGAACAATGAGCAGTTCTTC. This sequence encodes CASSTWTSGNNEQFF.

CDR3 protein: CASSLGGVSYYEQYF. In nucleotides, the CDR3 is TGTGCCAGCAGCTTAGGGGGAGTATCTTACTACGAGCAGTACTTC. The chain combines TRBV7-2 with TRBJ2-7; D possibly corresponds to TRBD2 (5 bases). The CDR3 extends over 15 amino acids. CDR1 and CDR2 from the germline V gene are SGHTA and FQGNSA. V dropped 1 base and J dropped 3 bases, with 13 bases sitting between them.

The V call is TRBV13, the J call TRBJ2-5, with D tentatively TRBD2 (5 bases). Trimming took off 3 bases at V and 0 bases at J, with 20 bases between the two ends. Looked up from germline, CDR1 is PRHDT and CDR2 is FYEKMQ (reference sequence). This CDR3 comprises 18 residues. The DNA of the CDR3 is TGTGCCAGCAGCTTTCGGGGAACAGTTGTGGAGTACCAAGAGACCCAGTACTTC. The encoded protein is CASSFRGTVVEYQETQYF.

The rearrangement joins TRBV7-9 to TRBJ1-5, with D unresolved. This CDR3 has 13 amino acids. Germline CDR1 is SEHNR and CDR2 is FQNEAQ (reference sequence). V lost 2 bases and J lost 0, with 2 bases in between. CDR3 sequence reads: CASSLLSNQPQHF. The CDR3 DNA reads as TGTGCCAGCAGCTTACTTAGCAATCAGCCCCAGCATTTT.

The chain carries TRBV5-4 and TRBJ1-1; D unclear. There are 12 residues in the CDR3. V shed 4 bases and J shed 5 bases, with 9 bases lying between them. Per germline, CDR1 SGHNT and CDR2 YYREEE (reference sequence). CDR3 loop: CASSLGDTEAFF. The CDR3 coding sequence is TGTGCCAGCAGCCTCGGGGATACTGAAGCTTTCTTT.

This sequence joins TRBV7-2 and TRBJ1-5; 7 nucleotides line up with TRBD1. The CDR3 is 14 amino acids. The germline CDR1 and CDR2 sequences are SGHTA and FQGNSA. V shed 3 bases and J 4 bases; nucleotides not matched to a gene: 3. CDR3 amino acids: CASSFYRGNQPQHF. For the CDR3, the DNA is TGTGCCAGCAGCTTCTACAGGGGTAATCAGCCCCAGCATTTT.

This chain joins TRBV7-2 and TRBJ1-2; TRBD1 is a possible D gene (6 bases). The germline gives CDR1 SGHTA, CDR2 FQGNSA. The CDR3 has 14 residues. V shed 5 bases and J shed 1 base, with 11 bases lying between them. The CDR3 bases are TGTGCCAGCAGCCCCACAGGGTTTAACTATGGCTACACCTTC. As protein: CASSPTGFNYGYTF.

The rearrangement joins TRBV28 to TRBJ1-4; D gene ambiguous. The CDR3 is made up of 12 amino acids. CDR1 MDHEN and CDR2 SYDVKM come from the germline V gene. Trimming removed 6 bases at V and 7 bases at J, with 9 bases between. CDR3 nucleotides: TGTGCCAGCAGGGAGACGGGTGAAAAACTGTTTTTT. Translating it yields CASRETGEKLFF. Filled out from reference TRBV28 and TRBJ1-4, the complete variable domain reads DVKVTQSSRYLVKRTGEKVFLECVQDMDHENMFWYRQDPGLGLRLIYFSYDVKMKEKGDIPEGYSVSREKKERFSLILESASTNQTSMYLCASRETGEKLFFGSGTQLSVL.

The V gene is TRBV5-6, the J gene TRBJ1-2; tentatively, D is TRBD1 (5 bases). Trimming stripped 0 bases from V and 2 bases from J, with 5 bases between. Germline V gives CDR1 SGHDT, CDR2 YYEEEE. There are 13 residues in the CDR3. The CDR3 region is CASSLDRNYGYTF. The CDR3 DNA reads as TGTGCCAGCAGCTTGGACAGGAACTATGGCTACACCTTC.

This chain uses TRBV2 with TRBJ2-7, with D possibly matching TRBD1 (6 bases). Germline CDR1 SNHLY, CDR2 FYNNEI. The CDR3 is 15 residues long. V was trimmed by 8 bases and J by 2 bases, leaving 19 bases between them. CDR3 in DNA: TGTGCCAGCGCGAAGGCGCAGGGGAGACCCTACGAGCAGTACTTC. Translating gives CASAKAQGRPYEQYF.